A single sample is the source of the 9 T cell receptor beta chains below, sequenced in a study of PD-1 blockade in classical Hodgkin lymphoma. Time point given: cycle 4 day 1 (C4D1), after around six weeks of nivolumab. Every single patient, without exception, relapsed after autologous stem cell transplantation, and brentuximab vedotin exposure varied. Profiled with immunoSEQ multiplex PCR; TCRdb holds only in-frame clones, not every one. The sample lists approximately 93,000 clones, roughly 78% seen once, with 9.4% in the top ten. The input for sequencing was peripheral blood mononuclear cells (PBMCs), taken before the fourth cycle of nivolumab. These receptors were taken from a human donor with classical Hodgkin lymphoma.

The chain combines TRBV9 with TRBJ2-5, with TRBD2 as a possible D gene (6 bases). The CDR3 sequence is 14 residues long. V was shortened by 7 bases and J by 4 bases, with 17 bases between the two germline ends. CDR1 is SGDLS and CDR2 is YYNGEE in the germline V gene. The CDR3 DNA sequence: TGTGCCAGCGAAGGATCCGAGGGAGGAGAGACCCAGTACTTC. It translates to CASEGSEGGETQYF.

V is TRBV27 and J is TRBJ2-6, with D maybe TRBD2 (6 bases). Germline V gene sequence: CDR1 MNHEY, CDR2 SMNVEV (reference sequence). Trimming shortened V by 7 bases and J by 0 bases, and 13 bases separated the two germline ends. The CDR3 contains 16 residues. This CDR3 is CASIALGGSGANVLTF. For the CDR3, the DNA is TGTGCCAGCATAGCTTTGGGGGGCTCTGGGGCCAACGTCCTGACTTTC.

CDR3 sequence: CASSLDLLTGGLNTEAFF. The CDR3 DNA reads as TGTGCCAGCAGCTTAGATCTGTTAACAGGGGGATTGAACACTGAAGCTTTCTTT. The chain joins TRBV11-2 to TRBJ1-1, with 8 positions matching TRBD1. V gave up 0 bases and J gave up 0 bases; unmatched junction bases: 9. The CDR3 is made up of 18 amino acids. Looked up from germline, CDR1 is SGHAT and CDR2 is FQNNGV.

This clone appeared a few times. V usage is TRBV27 and J usage is TRBJ2-2; TRBD2 aligns across 13 bases. This CDR3 region has 18 residues. After removal of 2 bases from V and 3 bases from J, the junction contained 6 bases not matched to a gene. Germline loops: CDR1 MNHEY, CDR2 SMNVEV (reference sequence). The CDR3 DNA reads TGTGCCAGCAGTTTAACTGGACTAGCGGGGGATTACACCGGGGAGCTGTTTTTT. This translates into CASSLTGLAGDYTGELFF.

This clone was observed a single time. The rearrangement links TRBV2 to TRBJ2-2, with D possibly TRBD2 on 7 matching bases. The CDR3 runs 16 residues. The germline V and J ends were trimmed by 5 bases and 2 bases, with 15 bases remaining between them. From germline, CDR1 is SNHLY and CDR2 FYNNEI. This CDR3 is CASSRYGGTNTGELFF. The CDR3 DNA follows: TGTGCCAGCAGTAGGTACGGGGGGACAAACACCGGGGAGCTGTTTTTT. The whole variable domain, remainder taken from reference TRBV2 and TRBJ2-2, is EPEVTQTPSHQVTQMGQEVILRCVPISNHLYFYWYRQILGQKVEFLVSFYNNEISEKSEIFDDQFSVERPDGSNFTLKIRSTKLEDSAMYFCASSRYGGTNTGELFFGEGSRLTVL.

This chain links TRBV12-5 with TRBJ1-1; possible D gene TRBD1, 6 bases. Trimming shortened V by 1 base and J by 8 bases, and 26 bases separated the two germline ends. The CDR3 is 18 residues long. CDR1 is LGHNT and CDR2 is FRNRAP in the germline V gene. CDR3 in amino acids: CASGLATPWAGTWSEAFF. The CDR3, as DNA: TGTGCTAGTGGTTTGGCTACTCCTTGGGCCGGGACATGGAGCGAAGCTTTCTTT.

The chain uses TRBV9 and TRBJ2-7, with 8 bases that match TRBD1. Germline loops: CDR1 SGDLS, CDR2 YYNGEE. Trimming removed 4 bases from V and 4 bases from J; junction bases left unmatched: 4. This CDR3 is 13 amino acids long. The DNA of the CDR3 is TGTGCCAGCAGCTCAAACAGGGGGTACGAGCAGTACTTC. Encoded protein: CASSSNRGYEQYF.

The rearrangement links TRBV27 to TRBJ2-7; a weak D match, TRBD1 (6 bases). V shed 2 bases and J shed 4 bases, with 15 bases lying between them. Per germline, CDR1 MNHEY and CDR2 SMNVEV (reference sequence). This CDR3 contains 15 residues. The CDR3 nucleotides are TGTGCCAGCAGTTTAAGGGGGATGGGGCTATACGAGCAGTACTTC. This gives the protein CASSLRGMGLYEQYF.

The chain uses TRBV7-3 and TRBJ2-2; either TRBD1 or TRBD2 may fit D (5 bases each). V was shortened by 2 bases and J by 7 bases, with 11 bases between the two germline ends. CDR3 length: 14 residues. Germline V CDR1 and CDR2: SGHTA, FQGTGA. The CDR3 sequence is CASSLVGGVGELFF. The CDR3 DNA reads as TGTGCCAGCAGCTTAGTTGGGGGAGTCGGGGAGCTGTTTTTT.